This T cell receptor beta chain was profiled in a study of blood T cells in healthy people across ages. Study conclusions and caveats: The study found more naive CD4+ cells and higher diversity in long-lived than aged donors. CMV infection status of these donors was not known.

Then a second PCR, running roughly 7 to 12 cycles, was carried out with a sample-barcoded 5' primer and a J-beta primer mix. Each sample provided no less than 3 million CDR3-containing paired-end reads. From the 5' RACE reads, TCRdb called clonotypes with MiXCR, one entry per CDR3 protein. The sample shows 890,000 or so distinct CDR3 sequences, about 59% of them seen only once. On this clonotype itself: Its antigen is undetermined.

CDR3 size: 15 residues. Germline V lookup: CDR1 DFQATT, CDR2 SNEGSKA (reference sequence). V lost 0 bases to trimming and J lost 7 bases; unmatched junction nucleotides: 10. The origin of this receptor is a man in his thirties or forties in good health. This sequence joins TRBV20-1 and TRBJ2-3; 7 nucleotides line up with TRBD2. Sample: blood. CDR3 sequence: CSARDLWLAVNTQYF. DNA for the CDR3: TGCAGTGCTAGAGATTTGTGGCTAGCGGTAAATACGCAGTATTTT.